The 12 T cell receptor beta chains below come from one sample, sequenced in a study of OX40 agonist ivuxolimab in advanced cancers. Produced via immunoSEQ multiplex PCR; TCRdb's table is partial and in-frame only. The table lists more than 75,000 clones, roughly 87% of them singletons. The material was CD4+ or CD8+ T cells sorted from blood, obtained in a trial of the OX40 agonist ivuxolimab. The receptor set was obtained from an adult with an advanced solid tumor such as melanoma, head and neck, liver or kidney cancer.

The rearrangement joins TRBV7-8 to TRBJ2-3, with 9 bases lining up with TRBD2. The germline V gene encodes CDR1 SGHVS and CDR2 FQNEAQ. The CDR3 loop spans 16 amino acids. The J segment lost 5 bases and the V segment lost 1 base, leaving 7 bases of the junction unmatched. The CDR3 bases are TGTGCCAGCAGCTTAGGAATCCTAGCGGGGAAAGATACGCAGTATTTT. It specifies CASSLGILAGKDTQYF. The entire variable domain, with the rest obtained from reference TRBV7-8 and TRBJ2-3, is as follows: GAGVSQSPRYKVAKRGQDVALRCDPISGHVSLFWYQQALGQGPEFLTYFQNEAQLDKSGLPSDRFFAERPEGSVSTLKIQRTQQEDSAVYLCASSLGILAGKDTQYFGPGTRLTVL.

This clone was seen once. The CDR3 DNA follows: TGTGCCAGCTCACCCAGGGGTTCTGGGGCCAACGTCCTGACTTTC. Amino acid sequence: CASSPRGSGANVLTF. The chain joins TRBV18 to TRBJ2-6; TRBD1 might be the D (6 bases). Germline values: CDR1 KGHSH, CDR2 LQKENI. The V and J ends lost 3 bases and 1 base respectively, with 7 bases between them. The CDR3 runs to 15 residues. The whole variable domain, remainder taken from reference TRBV18 and TRBJ2-6, is NAGVMQNPRHLVRRRGQEARLRCSPMKGHSHVYWYRQLPEEGLKFMVYLQKENIIDESGMPKERFSAEFPKEGPSILRIQQVVRGDSAAYFCASSPRGSGANVLTFGAGSRLTVL.

The rearrangement joins TRBV4-1 to TRBJ1-2; 7 positions match TRBD1. The CDR3 has 14 amino acids. From germline, CDR1 is MGHRA and CDR2 YSYEKL. Trimming took 1 base from V and 4 from J; bases not matched to a gene: 3. The CDR3 region is CASSQAQGGYGYTF. CDR3 sequence (DNA): TGCGCCAGCAGCCAAGCCCAGGGGGGCTATGGCTACACCTTC.

The chain joins TRBV19 to TRBJ2-7, with D unclear. The length of the CDR3 is 12 residues. Per the germline V gene, CDR1 is LNHDA and CDR2 is SQIVND (reference sequence). Trimming stripped 0 bases from V and 9 bases from J, with 9 bases between. This chain's CDR3 is CASSIDRSAQYF. CDR3 coding DNA: TGTGCCAGTAGTATAGATAGGAGTGCGCAGTACTTC.

V usage is TRBV10-3 and J usage is TRBJ1-2, with TRBD1 identical over 9 bases. V dropped 10 bases and J dropped 5; count of bases not matched to a gene: 5. The germline gives CDR1 ENHRY, CDR2 SYGVKD. CDR3 length: 12 amino acids. As DNA, the CDR3 is TGTGCCAACGGACAGGGGAGGTATGGCTACACCTTC. Encoded protein: CANGQGRYGYTF.

V usage is TRBV4-1 and J usage is TRBJ1-1, with D uncertain. The CDR3 has 16 residues. V was clipped by 1 base and J by 3 bases, with 15 bases between them. The V gene's germline CDR1 is MGHRA and CDR2 YSYEKL. This CDR3 reads CASSQAGSIYYTEAFF. The CDR3 coding sequence is TGCGCCAGCAGCCAAGCTGGGTCCATCTACTACACTGAAGCTTTCTTT.

This clone turned up a few times. The genes are TRBV7-2 and TRBJ2-4; 8 bases map to TRBD2. This CDR3 has 15 amino acids. Germline-derived CDR1 and CDR2 are SGHTA and FQGNSA. The ends lost 5 bases at V and 7 bases at J; junction bases unmatched: 10. CDR3 amino acids: CASSRIAGIGNIQYF. CDR3 nucleotide sequence: TGTGCCAGCAGCCGTATAGCGGGAATTGGGAACATTCAGTACTTC.

Only a few counts were recorded for this clone. The chain links TRBV7-3 to TRBJ2-1; no definite D call. V lost 2 bases and J 6 bases, leaving 11 bases between the germline ends. Germline values: CDR1 SGHTA, CDR2 FQGTGA. The CDR3 is 14 amino acids. CDR3 coding DNA: TGTGCCAGCAGCTTAGGTTATCAGAGCAATGAGCAGTTCTTC. It codes for CASSLGYQSNEQFF.

The chain links TRBV7-7 to TRBJ2-2; TRBD1 matches at 9 bases. This CDR3 has 16 amino acids. With 5 bases clipped from V and 6 bases from J, the junction kept 10 bases outside the gene matches. CDR1 is SSHAT, CDR2 FNYEAQ, per germline (reference sequence). The CDR3 nucleotides read TGTGCCAGCAGCCCAGTGGGGACAGGGTTGTCCGGGGAGCTGTTTTTT. Protein sequence: CASSPVGTGLSGELFF.

V and J are TRBV11-1 and TRBJ2-7, with 9 bases matching TRBD1. This CDR3 region has 15 residues. V lost 2 bases, J lost 2 bases, and 4 bases stayed unmatched. Germline assignment: CDR1 SGHAT and CDR2 FQDESV (reference sequence). The CDR3 DNA reads as TGTGCCAGCAGCTTAATTGGGACAGGGCCCTACGAGCAGTACTTC. This gives the protein CASSLIGTGPYEQYF.

The chain combines TRBV21-1 with TRBJ1-5; the D segment call TRBD1 is taken from the table without a DNA check. TRBV21-1 has pseudogene status. The CDR3 has 13 amino acids. CDR3 residues: CASSKGQGRPQHF. CDR3 coding DNA: TGTGCCAGCAGCAAAGGTCAGGGGCGGCCCCAGCATTTT.

V and J are TRBV19 and TRBJ1-5; the match to TRBD1 covers 7 bases. Per germline, CDR1 LNHDA and CDR2 SQIVND (reference sequence). This CDR3 is 13 amino acids long. Trimming cost V 8 bases and J 7 bases; bases outside gene matches: 8. The CDR3 is CASSDRREQPQHF. In DNA, the CDR3 is TGTGCCAGTTCGGACAGGAGGGAACAGCCCCAGCATTTT. Complete variable domain (other parts from reference TRBV19 and TRBJ1-5): DGGITQSPKYLFRKEGQNVTLSCEQNLNHDAMYWYRQDPGQGLRLIYYSQIVNDFQKGDIAEGYSVSREKKESFPLTVTSAQKNPTAFYLCASSDRREQPQHFGDGTRLSIL.